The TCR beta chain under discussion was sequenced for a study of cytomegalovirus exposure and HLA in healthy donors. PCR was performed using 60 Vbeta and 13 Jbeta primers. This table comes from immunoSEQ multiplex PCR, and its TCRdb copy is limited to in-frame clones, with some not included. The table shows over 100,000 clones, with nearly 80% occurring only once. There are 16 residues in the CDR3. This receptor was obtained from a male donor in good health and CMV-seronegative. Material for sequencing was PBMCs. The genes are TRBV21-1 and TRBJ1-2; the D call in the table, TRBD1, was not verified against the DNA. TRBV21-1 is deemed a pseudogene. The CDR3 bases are TGTGCCAGCAGCAAAGAAGGACAGCCCTCTAACTATGGCTACACCTTC. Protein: CASSKEGQPSNYGYTF.